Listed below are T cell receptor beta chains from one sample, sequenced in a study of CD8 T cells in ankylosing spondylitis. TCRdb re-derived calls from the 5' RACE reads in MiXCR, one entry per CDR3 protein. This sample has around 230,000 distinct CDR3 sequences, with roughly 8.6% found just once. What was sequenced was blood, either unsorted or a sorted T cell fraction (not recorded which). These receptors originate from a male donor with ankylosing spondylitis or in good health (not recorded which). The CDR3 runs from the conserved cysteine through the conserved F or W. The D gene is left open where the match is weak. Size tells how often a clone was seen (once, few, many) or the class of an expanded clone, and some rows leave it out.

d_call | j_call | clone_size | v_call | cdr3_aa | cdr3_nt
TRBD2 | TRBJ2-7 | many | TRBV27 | CASKTLAGVVHEQYF | TGTGCCAGCAAGACGCTAGCGGGAGTAGTCCACGAGCAGTACTTC
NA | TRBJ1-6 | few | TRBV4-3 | CASSPGTAEFNSPLHF | TGCGCCAGCAGCCCCGGGACCGCGGAGTTTAATTCACCCCTCCACTTT
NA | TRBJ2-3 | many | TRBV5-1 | CASSLGQKSDTQYF | TGCGCCAGCAGCTTGGGACAGAAGTCAGATACGCAGTATTTT
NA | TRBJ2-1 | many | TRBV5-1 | CASSLAAAYNEQFF | TGCGCCAGCAGCTTGGCGGCGGCCTACAATGAGCAGTTCTTC
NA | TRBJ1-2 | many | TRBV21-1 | CASTQRDNYGYTF | TGTGCCAGCACCCAACGGGACAACTATGGCTACACCTTC
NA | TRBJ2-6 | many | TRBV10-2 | CATQRQTSGANVLTF | TGCGCCACCCAGAGACAAACTTCTGGGGCCAACGTCCTGACTTTC
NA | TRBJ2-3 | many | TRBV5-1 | CASYPGEYTDTQYF | TGCGCCAGCTATCCGGGAGAGTATACAGATACGCAGTATTTT
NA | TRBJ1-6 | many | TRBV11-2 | CASSLDGGQASPLHF | TGTGCCAGCAGCTTAGATGGGGGACAAGCAAGCCCCCTCCACTTT
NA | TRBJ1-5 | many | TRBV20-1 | CSASPGPNQPQHF | TGCAGTGCTAGCCCGGGCCCTAATCAGCCCCAGCATTTT
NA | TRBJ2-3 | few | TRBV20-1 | CSALAKHYSTDTQYF | TGCAGTGCCCTTGCAAAGCACTATAGCACAGATACGCAGTATTTT
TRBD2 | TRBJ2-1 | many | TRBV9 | CASSRAGGTYNEQFF | TGTGCCAGCAGCCGAGCGGGGGGCACCTACAATGAGCAGTTCTTC
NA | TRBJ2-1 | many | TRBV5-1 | CASSFNGIEQFF | TGCGCCAGCAGCTTCAACGGGATTGAGCAGTTCTTC
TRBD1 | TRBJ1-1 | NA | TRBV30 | CAWSSRDRGTEAFF | TGTGCCTGGAGTTCCCGGGACAGGGGCACTGAAGCTTTCTTT
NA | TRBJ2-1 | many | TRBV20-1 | CSARGRGLSYNEQFF | TGCAGTGCTAGAGGACGGGGGCTATCCTACAATGAGCAGTTCTTC
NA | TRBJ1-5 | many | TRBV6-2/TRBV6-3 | CASGQGQPQHF | TGTGCCAGCGGTCAGGGGCAGCCCCAGCATTTT
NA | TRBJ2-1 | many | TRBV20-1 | CSARGSGDYNEQFF | TGCAGTGCTAGAGGCTCCGGGGACTACAATGAGCAGTTCTTC
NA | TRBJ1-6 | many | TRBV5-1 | CASSLMGNSPLHF | TGCGCCAGCAGCTTGATGGGGAATTCACCCCTCCACTTT
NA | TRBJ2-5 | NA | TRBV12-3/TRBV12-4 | CASSLPGIGETQYF | TGTGCCAGCAGTTTGCCGGGAATCGGGGAGACCCAGTACTTC
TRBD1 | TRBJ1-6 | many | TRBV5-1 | CASSLHGQGSGSPLHF | TGCGCCAGCAGCTTACATGGACAGGGATCGGGTTCACCCCTCCACTTT
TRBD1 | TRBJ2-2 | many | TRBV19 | CATGDRPTGELFF | TGTGCCACCGGGGACAGGCCGACCGGGGAGCTGTTTTTT
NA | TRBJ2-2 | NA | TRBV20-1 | CSAMALTNTGELFF | TGCAGTGCTATGGCCTTAACGAACACCGGGGAGCTGTTTTTT
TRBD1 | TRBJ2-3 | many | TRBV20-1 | CSAGDSVITDTQYF | TGCAGTGCTGGGGACAGCGTCATCACAGATACGCAGTATTTT
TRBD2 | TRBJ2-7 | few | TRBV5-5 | CASSRSLAGGIYEQYF | TGTGCCAGCAGCCGATCTCTAGCGGGAGGGATCTACGAGCAGTACTTC
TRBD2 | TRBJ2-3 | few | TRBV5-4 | CASSLVVAGGGTDTQYF | TGTGCCAGCAGCTTGGTTGTAGCGGGGGGGGGCACAGATACGCAGTATTTT
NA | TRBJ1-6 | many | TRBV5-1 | CASSSELQSPLHF | TGCGCCAGCAGCTCGGAACTGCAGTCACCCCTCCACTTT
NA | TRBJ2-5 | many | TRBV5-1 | CASLRGPGAETQYF | TGCGCCAGCTTGCGGGGACCGGGTGCAGAGACCCAGTACTTC
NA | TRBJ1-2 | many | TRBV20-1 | CSARRAGGGGYTF | TGCAGTGCGAGAAGGGCCGGGGGAGGTGGCTACACCTTC
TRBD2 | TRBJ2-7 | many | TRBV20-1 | CSAVTSGRPYEQYF | TGCAGTGCTGTAACTAGCGGGAGGCCGTACGAGCAGTACTTC
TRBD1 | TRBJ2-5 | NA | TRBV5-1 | CASSPRTGEGAQYF | TGCGCCAGCAGCCCCCGGACAGGGGAAGGGGCCCAGTACTTC
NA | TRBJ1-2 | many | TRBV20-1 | CSAGGAELNGYTF | TGCAGTGCTGGCGGGGCAGAGCTAAATGGCTACACCTTC
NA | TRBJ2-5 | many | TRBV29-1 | CSVGTVRETQYF | TGCAGCGTCGGGACCGTAAGGGAGACCCAGTACTTC
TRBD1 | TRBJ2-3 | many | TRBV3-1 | CASSPTGGVDTQYF | TGTGCCAGCAGCCCCACAGGGGGCGTAGATACGCAGTATTTT
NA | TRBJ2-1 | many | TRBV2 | CASRGDQISYNEQFF | TGTGCCAGCAGGGGGGACCAGATATCCTACAATGAGCAGTTCTTC
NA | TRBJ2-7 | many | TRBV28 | CASSLKILYEQYF | TGTGCCAGCAGTTTAAAGATCCTCTACGAGCAGTACTTC
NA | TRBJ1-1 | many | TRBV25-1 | CASSETLLRGDTEAFF | TGTGCCAGCAGTGAAACTCTCCTGAGGGGGGACACTGAAGCTTTCTTT
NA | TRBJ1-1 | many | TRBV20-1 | CSAKLGGGGTEAFF | TGCAGTGCAAAACTGGGGGGGGGAGGGACTGAAGCTTTCTTT
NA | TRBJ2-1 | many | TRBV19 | CASTKVTGGYNEQFF | TGTGCCAGTACTAAGGTGACAGGCGGATACAATGAGCAGTTCTTC
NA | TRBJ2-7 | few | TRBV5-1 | CASRGYSYEQYF | TGCGCCAGCAGAGGGTACTCCTACGAGCAGTACTTC
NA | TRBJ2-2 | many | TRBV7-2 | CASRLSANTGELFF | TGTGCCAGCCGCCTAAGCGCGAACACCGGGGAGCTGTTTTTT
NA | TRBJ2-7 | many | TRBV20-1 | CSAPTNPRGEQYF | TGCAGTGCTCCGACCAACCCTAGGGGCGAGCAGTACTTC
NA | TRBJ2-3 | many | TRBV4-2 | CASSQGAEPNTQYF | TGTGCCAGCAGCCAAGGCGCGGAACCGAATACGCAGTATTTT
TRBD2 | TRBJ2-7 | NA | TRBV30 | CAWSVYTSGRANEQYF | TGTGCCTGGAGTGTTTATACTAGCGGGAGGGCGAACGAGCAGTACTTC
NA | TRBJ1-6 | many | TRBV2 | CASSAGSPLHF | TGTGCCAGCAGTGCAGGCTCTCCCCTCCACTTT
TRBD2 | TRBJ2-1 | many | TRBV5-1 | CASSLSGTSGDEQFF | TGCGCCAGCAGCCTTTCCGGGACTAGCGGCGATGAGCAGTTCTTC
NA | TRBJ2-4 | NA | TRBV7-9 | CASSPEGLAKNIQYF | TGTGCCAGCAGCCCCGAGGGGCTAGCCAAAAACATTCAGTACTTC
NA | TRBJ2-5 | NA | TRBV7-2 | CASSSGARAQYF | TGTGCCAGCAGCTCAGGGGCTCGGGCCCAGTACTTC
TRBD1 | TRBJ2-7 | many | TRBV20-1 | CSARGSDRVNEQYF | TGCAGTGCTAGAGGATCGGACAGGGTGAACGAGCAGTACTTC
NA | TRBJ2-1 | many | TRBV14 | CASSQMGRGLYNEQFF | TGTGCCAGCAGCCAAATGGGGCGGGGCCTTTACAATGAGCAGTTCTTC
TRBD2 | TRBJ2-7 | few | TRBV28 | CASRLTSGSEQYF | TGTGCCAGCAGACTGACTAGCGGGAGCGAGCAGTACTTC
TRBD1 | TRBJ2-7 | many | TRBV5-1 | CASSSWDSSNEQYF | TGCGCCAGCAGCTCCTGGGACAGCAGCAACGAGCAGTACTTC
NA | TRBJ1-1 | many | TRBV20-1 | CSAAHATWATEAFF | TGCAGTGCTGCCCACGCGACATGGGCCACTGAAGCTTTCTTT
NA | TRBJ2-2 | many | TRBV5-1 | CASSSRLNTGELFF | TGCGCCAGCAGCTCTCGACTGAACACCGGGGAGCTGTTTTTT
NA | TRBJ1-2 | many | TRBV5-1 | CASSSGLDYGYTF | TGCGCCAGCAGCTCTGGACTGGACTATGGCTACACCTTC
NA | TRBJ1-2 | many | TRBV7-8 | CASSSEGKAHGYTF | TGTGCCAGCAGCTCCGAGGGGAAGGCCCATGGCTACACCTTC